The text below deals with one TCR beta chain. PCR used 60 Vbeta primers and 13 Jbeta primers. The assay was immunoSEQ multiplex PCR, and TCRdb's table has in-frame clones only and misses some. Of about 140,000 clones listed, about three quarters are singletons. The data derive from a study of cytomegalovirus exposure and HLA in healthy donors. The V end lost 10 bases, the J end lost 3 bases, and 13 bases lay between the germline ends. CDR1 is MDHEN, CDR2 SYDVKM, per germline. The CDR3 is made up of 12 amino acids. The TCR originated in a male donor in good health and CMV-seropositive. This chain uses TRBV28 with TRBJ2-7; no clear D gene. Sequenced sample: PBMCs. The CDR3 DNA reads as TGTGCCACCCTTGGTGTCGGCTACGAGCAGTACTTC. It specifies CATLGVGYEQYF.